The entry below describes one T cell receptor beta chain. Its antigen is not known. There were likely unrecorded immune exposures, though donors were nominally healthy when sampled. This sample is part of a study of cytomegalovirus exposure and HLA in healthy donors. Trimming left V 3 bases short and J 0 bases short, with 3 bases between. This CDR3 spans 12 amino acids. In germline, CDR1 is SQVTM, CDR2 ANQGSEA. PCR primers comprised 60 Vbeta and 13 Jbeta primers. Data came from immunoSEQ multiplex PCR; TCRdb stores just in-frame clones and leaves some out. The sample has 130,000 or so clones; under 75% are singletons. General study points: A few chains tied to CMV proved CMV antigen-specific in vitro. An analysis was carried out later, and it reportedly showed fewer N-insertions in an Asian-associated ancestry cluster than the approximately 680-donor mean. Previously analyzed data showed that most TCR beta V segments were productive at a frequency of about 87% or about 30%.

The chain recombines TRBV29-1 with TRBJ1-3; D unresolved. This sequence was found in a woman aged 40 to 50 in good health and CMV-seronegative. The specimen was PBMCs. The DNA for the CDR3 is TGCAGCGTTGACAACTCTGGAAACACCATATATTTT. It yields the protein CSVDNSGNTIYF.